The present TCR beta chain was sequenced within a study of T-cell reconstitution after alpha-beta-depleted transplantation in children. Unique molecular identifiers were incorporated during preparation of the TCRbeta library. TCRdb reprocessed the PCR reads via MiXCR and lists one record per CDR3 protein. The data contain some 600,000 distinct CDR3 sequences, roughly 13% of them singletons. Germline V gene lookup returns CDR1 MNHEY and CDR2 SVGAGI. V dropped 0 bases and J dropped 3 bases, with 12 bases sitting between them. The CDR3 is 15 amino acids. There are a few counts of this clonotype. The sample was PBMCs, mostly from graft donor cells, taken 360 days after TCRalphabeta/CD19-depleted stem cell transplant. V is TRBV6-5 and J is TRBJ2-7; no definite D call. The clonotype comes from a male patient aged 10-17 years who had a stem cell transplant for acute myeloid leukemia, so the T cells may come from the graft donor. The CDR3 DNA reads TGTGCCAGCAGTTACTCGATCAGTGGCCGCTACGAGCAGTACTTC. It codes for CASSYSISGRYEQYF.